This entry lists 28 T cell receptor beta chains sequenced from one sample in a study of cytomegalovirus exposure and HLA in healthy donors. The PCR was carried out with 60 Vbeta primers and 13 Jbeta primers. TCRdb's copy holds only in-frame clones and misses some; the assay was immunoSEQ multiplex PCR. The sample carries 150,000 to 200,000 clones, approximately 80% recorded once. Sequencing was done on a sample of PBMCs. These receptors all stem from a woman aged 40-49 years in good health and CMV-seropositive.

J is TRBJ1-2 and V is TRBV19, with TRBD1 matching over 7 bases. Trimming took 5 bases from V and 5 from J; bases not matched to a gene: 8. This CDR3 comprises 14 residues. Germline V CDR1 and CDR2: LNHDA, SQIVND (reference sequence). This CDR3 reads CASSPGDSRYGYTF. The CDR3 DNA sequence: TGTGCCAGTAGTCCAGGGGACAGCCGTTATGGCTACACCTTC.

This clone came up a few times. This rearrangement joins TRBV11-2 to TRBJ1-2; 7 nucleotides match TRBD1. The CDR3 loop spans 14 amino acids. The V segment lost 0 bases and the J segment 5 bases; nucleotides outside the gene matches: 3. CDR1 and CDR2 (germline): SGHAT, FQNNGV. DNA of the CDR3: TGTGCCAGCAGCTTAGAGGGACAGACTTATGGCTACACCTTC. Encoded protein: CASSLEGQTYGYTF.

The chain employs TRBV28 and TRBJ2-3; perhaps TRBD2 as D (6 bases). V lost 8 bases to trimming and J lost 2 bases, with 14 bases between them. The CDR3 totals 14 residues. CDR1 and CDR2 from the germline V gene are MDHEN and SYDVKM. As DNA, the CDR3 is TGTGCCAGCGGCCGGAGGGGAAACACAGATACGCAGTATTTT. Amino acids: CASGRRGNTDTQYF.

This clone was found once. The CDR3 spells CASSLNYGYTF. As DNA, the CDR3 is TGTGCCAGCAGTCTTAACTATGGCTACACCTTC. J is TRBJ1-2 and V is TRBV7-2; D call uncertain. With 6 bases removed from V and 1 base from J, the gap between germline ends came to 3 bases. Germline CDR1 is SGHTA and CDR2 is FQGNSA. The CDR3 contains 11 residues. Together with reference TRBV7-2 and TRBJ1-2, the CDR3 gives the full variable domain: GAGVSQSPSNKVTEKGKDVELRCDPISGHTALYWYRQSLGQGLEFLIYFQGNSAPDKSGLPSDRFSAERTGGSVSTLTIQRTQQEDSAVYLCASSLNYGYTFGSGTRLTVV.

J is TRBJ1-2 and V is TRBV4-3; 7 positions match TRBD1. Germline CDR1 reads LGHNA; CDR2 reads YSLEER. Germline trimming cut 0 bases from V and 5 bases from J; bases unmatched to any gene: 0. There are 13 residues in the CDR3. The CDR3 loop is CASSQETGYGYTF. CDR3 nucleotide sequence: TGCGCCAGCAGCCAAGAGACAGGGTATGGCTACACCTTC.

The J gene is TRBJ1-3, the V gene TRBV28, with D uncertain. Germline V lookup: CDR1 MDHEN, CDR2 SYDVKM. The CDR3 contains 15 residues. The V gene lost 3 bases and the J gene lost 0 bases, with 9 bases spanning the gap. CDR3 nucleotide sequence: TGTGCCAGCAGTTTCCCACAGAACTCTGGAAACACCATATATTTT. Translated: CASSFPQNSGNTIYF.

This clone is a singleton in its sample. The V call is TRBV7-2, the J call TRBJ2-5, with D possibly matching TRBD2 (5 bases). Germline lookup yields CDR1 SGHTA and CDR2 FQGNSA. V shed 5 bases and J shed 5 bases, with 18 bases lying between them. This CDR3 spans 15 amino acids. The CDR3, as DNA: TGTGCCAGCAGCCCGCAGGAAGCGGCCGGGGAGACCCAGTACTTC. Protein product: CASSPQEAAGETQYF.

The rearrangement uses TRBV5-1 and TRBJ2-6; 8 bases are shared with TRBD2. V trimming: 4 bases; J trimming: 4 bases; junction bases outside the gene matches: 13. This CDR3 comprises 18 residues. Germline V gives CDR1 SGHRS, CDR2 YFSETQ. CDR3 sequence (DNA): TGCGCCAGCAGCGAAGTTCCGGGAGGGCCCACCGGGGCCAACGTCCTGACTTTC. Protein sequence: CASSEVPGGPTGANVLTF.

This chain connects TRBV7-2 to TRBJ2-7, with TRBD1 matching over 8 bases. Per the germline V gene, CDR1 is SGHTA and CDR2 is FQGNSA. Unmatched junction bases numbered 13, after V lost 6 bases and J lost 12 bases. This CDR3 contains 13 residues. The CDR3 loop reads CASSMNRDRPPYF. CDR3 sequence (DNA): TGTGCCAGCAGTATGAACCGGGACAGGCCCCCGTACTTC.

The chain uses TRBV5-6 and TRBJ2-3, with TRBD1 as a possible D gene (6 bases). Per the germline V gene, CDR1 is SGHDT and CDR2 is YYEEEE. This CDR3 is 17 amino acids long. Trimming stripped 4 bases from V and 0 bases from J, with 18 bases between. CDR3 amino acids: CASSPLGGGRSTDTQYF. In nucleotides, the CDR3 is TGTGCCAGCAGCCCCCTTGGGGGCGGCCGGAGCACAGATACGCAGTATTTT. Using reference TRBV5-6 and TRBJ2-3 for the parts outside the CDR3, the full variable domain is DAGVTQSPTHLIKTRGQQVTLRCSPKSGHDTVSWYQQALGQGPQFIFQYYEEEERQRGNFPDRFSGHQFPNYSSELNVNALLLGDSALYLCASSPLGGGRSTDTQYFGPGTRLTVL.

J is TRBJ1-1 and V is TRBV5-6; 10 bases align to TRBD1. After removal of 4 bases from V and 3 bases from J, the junction contained 9 bases not matched to a gene. The CDR3 covers 16 residues. The germline V gene has CDR1 SGHDT and CDR2 YYEEEE. CDR3 nucleotides: TGTGCCAGCAGCACCCCGACAGGGGGCGCGGACACTGAAGCTTTCTTT. Translating it yields CASSTPTGGADTEAFF.

CDR3 in DNA: TGTGCCAGCAGCTTAGGGGGGGGTTACGACTATGGCTACACCTTC. Protein sequence: CASSLGGGYDYGYTF. This chain links TRBV7-2 with TRBJ1-2, with D possibly being TRBD1 (5 bases). CDR1 SGHTA and CDR2 FQGNSA come from the germline V gene. The CDR3 runs to 15 residues. V lost 1 base and J lost 3, with 12 bases in between. Looking up the rest from reference TRBV7-2 and TRBJ1-2 gives the full variable domain: GAGVSQSPSNKVTEKGKDVELRCDPISGHTALYWYRQSLGQGLEFLIYFQGNSAPDKSGLPSDRFSAERTGGSVSTLTIQRTQQEDSAVYLCASSLGGGYDYGYTFGSGTRLTVV.

J is TRBJ2-5 and V is TRBV9; 9 positions match TRBD1. V shed 1 base, J shed 2 bases, and the junction held 3 bases outside the gene matches. Germline V gene lookup returns CDR1 SGDLS and CDR2 YYNGEE. The CDR3 sequence is 15 residues long. The CDR3 protein is CASSVTGGVQETQYF. The CDR3 bases are TGTGCCAGCAGCGTAACAGGGGGCGTTCAAGAGACCCAGTACTTC.

The chain joins TRBV18 to TRBJ1-3; the match to TRBD1 covers 11 bases. CDR1 and CDR2 from the germline V gene are KGHSH and LQKENI. The J segment lost 2 bases and the V segment lost 3 bases, leaving 0 bases of the junction unmatched. The CDR3 sequence is 15 residues long. CDR3 sequence reads: CASSPGQGAGNTIYF. The DNA for the CDR3 is TGTGCCAGCTCACCGGGACAGGGGGCTGGAAACACCATATATTTT.

The chain carries TRBV18 and TRBJ2-5, with 10 bases lining up with TRBD1. CDR1 and CDR2 (germline): KGHSH, LQKENI. This CDR3 spans 13 amino acids. Unmatched junction bases numbered 4, after V lost 4 bases and J lost 8 bases. The CDR3 nucleotides are TGTGCCAGCTCACTCGGGACAGGGGAAACCCAGTACTTC. Translation: CASSLGTGETQYF.

The sample holds one count of this clone. V usage is TRBV5-1 and J usage is TRBJ2-3; tentatively, D is TRBD2 (5 bases). Trimming shortened V by 4 bases and J by 3 bases, and 9 bases separated the two germline ends. The germline V gene has CDR1 SGHRS and CDR2 YFSETQ. The CDR3 length is 13 residues. Here the CDR3 DNA reads TGCGCCAGCAGCCAGAGGGAAACAGATACGCAGTATTTT. It translates to CASSQRETDTQYF.

The gene calls are TRBV7-9 and TRBJ1-3, with 7 bases aligning to TRBD1. Germline assignment: CDR1 SEHNR and CDR2 FQNEAQ (reference sequence). Trimming at V came to 10 bases and at J to 4 bases, leaving 7 bases not matched to a gene. The length of the CDR3 is 13 residues. The CDR3: CATQGVTGNTIYF. The CDR3 DNA follows: TGTGCCACCCAGGGGGTTACCGGAAACACCATATATTTT.

The rearrangement links TRBV19 to TRBJ2-2; no definite D call. In germline, CDR1 is LNHDA, CDR2 SQIVND (reference sequence). The CDR3 runs to 12 residues. Trimming pared 7 bases from V and 3 bases from J, leaving 6 bases between. The CDR3 region is CASTRYTGELFF. As DNA, the CDR3 is TGTGCCAGTACCCGTTACACCGGGGAGCTGTTTTTT.

This clone turned up a few times. As DNA, the CDR3 is TGCAGCGTCCGCTTCGGGTATCAAAACACTGAAGCTTTCTTT. This codes for CSVRFGYQNTEAFF. The chain links TRBV29-1 to TRBJ1-1, with no clear D. Germline lookup yields CDR1 SQVTM and CDR2 ANQGSEA. The CDR3 contains 14 residues. V shed 6 bases and J shed 2 bases, with 16 bases lying between them.

The gene calls are TRBV5-1 and TRBJ2-7; D possibly corresponds to TRBD1 (6 bases). Trimming pared 0 bases from V and 2 bases from J, leaving 6 bases between. The CDR3 runs to 13 residues. In germline, CDR1 is SGHRS, CDR2 YFSETQ. The CDR3: CASSLEGAYEQYF. The CDR3 DNA reads as TGCGCCAGCAGCTTGGAGGGGGCCTACGAGCAGTACTTC.

This clone appeared once. The V call is TRBV6-1, the J call TRBJ2-3, with a weak D call TRBD2 (6 bases). Germline V CDR1 and CDR2: MNHNS, SASEGT. This CDR3 contains 14 residues. V was cut by 7 bases and J by 6 bases, with 17 bases left in between. CDR3 in amino acids: CASTPETSQDTQYF. CDR3 DNA sequence: TGTGCCAGCACCCCAGAGACTAGTCAGGATACGCAGTATTTT.

This chain joins TRBV4-3 and TRBJ2-1; D uncertain. This CDR3 has 16 amino acids. Deletions cut 0 bases from V and 0 bases from J, with 9 bases between. Germline-derived CDR1 and CDR2 are LGHNA and YSLEER. CDR3 DNA sequence: TGCGCCAGCAGCCAAGACCAGTCCTCCTCCTACAATGAGCAGTTCTTC. The encoded protein is CASSQDQSSSYNEQFF.

The chain couples TRBV30 to TRBJ2-3, with TRBD2 matching 12 bases. V lost 0 bases to trimming and J lost 4 bases; unmatched junction nucleotides: 5. The CDR3 spans 16 residues. Germline assignment: CDR1 GTSNPN and CDR2 SVGIG (reference sequence). CDR3 sequence reads: CAWSVRASGRADTQYF. CDR3 in DNA: TGTGCCTGGAGTGTACGAGCTAGCGGGAGGGCAGATACGCAGTATTTT.

The chain joins TRBV6-1 to TRBJ2-4; D is possibly TRBD1 (6 bases). Per germline, CDR1 MNHNS and CDR2 SASEGT. V lost 2 bases and J lost 2, with 10 bases in between. The length of the CDR3 is 15 residues. The CDR3 bases are TGTGCCAGCAGTGAACTGGGGGCGACCAAAAACATTCAGTACTTC. As protein: CASSELGATKNIQYF.

For this clone: The sample contains more than one DNA sequence encoding this CDR3. The V call is TRBV5-1, the J call TRBJ2-7, with 7 bases lining up with TRBD1. V was clipped by 4 bases and J by 3 bases; unmatched bases: 4. In germline, CDR1 is SGHRS, CDR2 YFSETQ. The CDR3 is 13 residues long. DNA for the CDR3: TGCGCCAGCAGCGTCCGGGACAGCTACGAGCAGTACTTC. This translates into CASSVRDSYEQYF.

The rearrangement links TRBV15 to TRBJ1-4, with D possibly TRBD1 on 5 matching bases. This CDR3 contains 13 residues. V was pared by 5 bases and J by 7 bases, with 11 bases between. Per germline, CDR1 LNHNV and CDR2 YYDKDF (reference sequence). CDR3 in amino acids: CATSATGPEKLFF. The DNA of the CDR3 is TGTGCCACCAGCGCCACAGGACCTGAAAAACTGTTTTTT.

This clone came up a few times. The rearrangement links TRBV19 to TRBJ2-7, with 9 bases lining up with TRBD1. From germline, CDR1 is LNHDA and CDR2 SQIVND (reference sequence). This CDR3 spans 14 amino acids. J lost 6 bases, V lost 4 bases, and 7 bases had no gene match. The CDR3 reads CASSSGQGNSEQYF. CDR3 DNA sequence: TGTGCCAGTAGTAGCGGACAGGGGAACTCCGAGCAGTACTTC.

The chain has TRBV6-4 and TRBJ2-2; 7 bases are shared with TRBD2. V shed 5 bases, J shed 1 base, and the junction held 7 bases outside the gene matches. The germline V gene encodes CDR1 MRHNA and CDR2 SNTAGT. The CDR3 runs to 16 residues. The CDR3 DNA reads TGTGCCAGCAGTACGAGAGCTAGCGGGAACACCGGGGAGCTGTTTTTT. Protein sequence: CASSTRASGNTGELFF.